This TCR beta chain appears in the sequencing data of a study of cytomegalovirus exposure and HLA in healthy donors. The V and J ends lost 3 bases and 3 bases, in that order; junction bases with no gene match: 5. The CDR3 totals 15 residues. The germline V gene has CDR1 SGDLS and CDR2 YYNGEE. PCR primers comprised 60 Vbeta and 13 Jbeta primers. Profiled with immunoSEQ multiplex PCR; TCRdb holds only in-frame clones, not every one. The table records about 160,000 clones, about three quarters of them present only once. At sampling all donors were nominally healthy, likely with unrecorded immune exposures. Points from the study as a whole: CMV serostatus was the only recorded immune exposure for donors.

Notes on this clone: The antigen is undetermined.

The sequenced sample was PBMCs. This clonotype originated in a woman in her 30s in good health and CMV-seronegative. This chain connects TRBV9 to TRBJ2-7, with 11 nucleotides matching TRBD1. CDR3 sequence (DNA): TGTGCCAGCAGCGCCGATGGGACAGGGGGCTACGAGCAGTACTTC. Translation: CASSADGTGGYEQYF.